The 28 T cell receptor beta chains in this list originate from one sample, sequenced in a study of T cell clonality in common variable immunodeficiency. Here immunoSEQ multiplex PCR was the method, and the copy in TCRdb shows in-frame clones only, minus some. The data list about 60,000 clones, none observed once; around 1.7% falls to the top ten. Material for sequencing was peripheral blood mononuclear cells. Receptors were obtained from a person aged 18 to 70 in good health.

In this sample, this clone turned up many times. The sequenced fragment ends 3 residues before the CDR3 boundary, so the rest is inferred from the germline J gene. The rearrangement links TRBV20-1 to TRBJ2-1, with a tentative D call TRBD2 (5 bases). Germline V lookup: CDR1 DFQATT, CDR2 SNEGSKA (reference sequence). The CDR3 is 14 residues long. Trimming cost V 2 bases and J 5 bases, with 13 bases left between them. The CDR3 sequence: CSARRASSDNEQFF. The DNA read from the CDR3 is TGCAGTGCTAGACGGGCTAGCTCGGACAATGAG.

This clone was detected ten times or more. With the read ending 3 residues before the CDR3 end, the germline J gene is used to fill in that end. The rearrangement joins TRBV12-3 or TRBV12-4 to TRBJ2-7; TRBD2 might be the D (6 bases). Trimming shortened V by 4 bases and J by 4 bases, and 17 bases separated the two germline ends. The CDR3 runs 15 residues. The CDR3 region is CASSSETRDLYEQYF. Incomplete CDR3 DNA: TGTGCCAGCAGTTCTGAGACTAGAGATTTATACGAG.

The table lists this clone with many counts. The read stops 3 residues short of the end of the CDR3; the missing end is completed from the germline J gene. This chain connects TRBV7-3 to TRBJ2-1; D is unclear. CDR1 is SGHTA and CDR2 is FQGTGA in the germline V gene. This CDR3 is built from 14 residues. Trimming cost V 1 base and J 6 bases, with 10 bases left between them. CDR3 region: CASSLISSVNEQFF. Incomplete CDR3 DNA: TGTGCCAGCAGCTTAATCTCTTCTGTCAATGAG.

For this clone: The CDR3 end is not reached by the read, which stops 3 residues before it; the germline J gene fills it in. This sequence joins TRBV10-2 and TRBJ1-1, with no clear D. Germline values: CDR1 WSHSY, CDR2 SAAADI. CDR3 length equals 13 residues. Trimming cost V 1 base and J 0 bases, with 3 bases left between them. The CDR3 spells CASSELMNTEAFF. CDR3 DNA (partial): TGCGCCAGCAGTGAGTTAATGAACACTGAA.

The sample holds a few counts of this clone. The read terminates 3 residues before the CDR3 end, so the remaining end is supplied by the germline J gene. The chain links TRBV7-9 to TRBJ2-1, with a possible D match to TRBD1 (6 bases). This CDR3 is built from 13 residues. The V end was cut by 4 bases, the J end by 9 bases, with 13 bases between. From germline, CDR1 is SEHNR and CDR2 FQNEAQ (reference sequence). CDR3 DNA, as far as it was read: TGTGCCAGCAGCTCGTTCAGGGGTCCTGAG. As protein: CASSSFRGPE. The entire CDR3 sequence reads CASSSFRGPEQFF.

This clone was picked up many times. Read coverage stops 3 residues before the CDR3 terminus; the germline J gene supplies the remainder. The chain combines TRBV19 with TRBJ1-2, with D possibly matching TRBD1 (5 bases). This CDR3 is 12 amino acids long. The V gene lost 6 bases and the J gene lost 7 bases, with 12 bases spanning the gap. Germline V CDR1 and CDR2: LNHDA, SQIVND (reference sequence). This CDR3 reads CASSHGGGGYTF. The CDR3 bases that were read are TGTGCCAGTAGCCACGGGGGGGGTGGC.

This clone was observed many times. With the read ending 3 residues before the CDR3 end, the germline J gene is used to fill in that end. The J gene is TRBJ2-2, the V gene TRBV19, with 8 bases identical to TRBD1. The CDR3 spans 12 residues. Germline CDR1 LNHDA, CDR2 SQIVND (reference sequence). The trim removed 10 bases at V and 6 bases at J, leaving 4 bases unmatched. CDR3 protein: CATSRGPGELFF. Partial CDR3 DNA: TGTGCCACTAGCAGGGGGCCCGGGGAG.

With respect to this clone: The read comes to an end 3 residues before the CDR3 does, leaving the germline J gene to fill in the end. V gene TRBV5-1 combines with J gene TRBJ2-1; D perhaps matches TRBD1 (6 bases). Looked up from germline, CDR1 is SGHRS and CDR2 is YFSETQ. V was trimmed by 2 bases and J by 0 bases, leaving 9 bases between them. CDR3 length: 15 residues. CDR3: CASSLEQGSYNEQFF. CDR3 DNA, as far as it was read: TGCGCCAGCAGCTTAGAACAGGGCTCCTACAATGAG.

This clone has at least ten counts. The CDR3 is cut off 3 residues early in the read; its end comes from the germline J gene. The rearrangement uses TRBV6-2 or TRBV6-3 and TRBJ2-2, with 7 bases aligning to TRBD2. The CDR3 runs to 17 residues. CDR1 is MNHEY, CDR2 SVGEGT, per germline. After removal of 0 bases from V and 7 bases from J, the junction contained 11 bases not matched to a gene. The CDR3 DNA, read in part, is TGTGCCAGCAGTTACTCTCCGACTAGCTTTGGCAGCGGGGAG. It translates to CASSYSPTSFGSGE. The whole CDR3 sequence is CASSYSPTSFGSGELFF.

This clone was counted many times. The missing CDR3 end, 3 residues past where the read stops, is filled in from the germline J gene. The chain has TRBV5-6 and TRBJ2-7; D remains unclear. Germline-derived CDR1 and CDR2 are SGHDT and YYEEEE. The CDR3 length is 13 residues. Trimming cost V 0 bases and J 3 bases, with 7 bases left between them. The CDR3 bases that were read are TGTGCCAGCAGCTTGGGAAGGCTCTACGAG. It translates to CASSLGRLYE. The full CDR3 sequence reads CASSLGRLYEQYF.

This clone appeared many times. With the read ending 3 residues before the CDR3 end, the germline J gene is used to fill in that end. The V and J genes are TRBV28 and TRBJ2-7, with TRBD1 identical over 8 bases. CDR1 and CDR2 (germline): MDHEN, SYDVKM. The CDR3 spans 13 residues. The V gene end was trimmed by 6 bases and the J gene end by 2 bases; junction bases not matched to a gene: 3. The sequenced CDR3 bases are TGTGCCAGCAGAGGGACAGGCCCCTACGAG. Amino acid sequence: CASRGTGPYE. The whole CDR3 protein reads CASRGTGPYEQYF.

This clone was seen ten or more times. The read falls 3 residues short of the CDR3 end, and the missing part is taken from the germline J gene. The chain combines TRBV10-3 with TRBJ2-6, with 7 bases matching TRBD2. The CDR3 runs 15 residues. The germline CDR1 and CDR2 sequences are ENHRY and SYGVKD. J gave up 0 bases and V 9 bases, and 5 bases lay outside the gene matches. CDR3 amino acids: CAITGGGSGANVLTF. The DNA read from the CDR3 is TGTGCCATAACGGGCGGGGGCTCTGGGGCCAACGTC.

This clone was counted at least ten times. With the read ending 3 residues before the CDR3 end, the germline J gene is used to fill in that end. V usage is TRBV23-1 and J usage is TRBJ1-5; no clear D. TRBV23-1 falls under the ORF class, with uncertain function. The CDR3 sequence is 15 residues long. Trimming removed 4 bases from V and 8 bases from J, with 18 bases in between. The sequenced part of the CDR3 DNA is TGCGCCAGCAGTCGGTTAGAGCGGGCTCGGGAGCCC. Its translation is CASSRLERAREP. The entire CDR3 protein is CASSRLERAREPQHF.

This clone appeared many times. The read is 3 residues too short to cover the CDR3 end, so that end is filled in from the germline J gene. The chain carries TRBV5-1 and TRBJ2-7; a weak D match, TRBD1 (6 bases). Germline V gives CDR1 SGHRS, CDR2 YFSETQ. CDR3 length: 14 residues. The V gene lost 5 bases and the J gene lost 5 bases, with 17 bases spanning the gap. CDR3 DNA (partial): TGCGCCAGCAGTCCCCTAGGGGGAGTGGACGAG. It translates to CASSPLGGVDE. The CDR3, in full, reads CASSPLGGVDEQYF.

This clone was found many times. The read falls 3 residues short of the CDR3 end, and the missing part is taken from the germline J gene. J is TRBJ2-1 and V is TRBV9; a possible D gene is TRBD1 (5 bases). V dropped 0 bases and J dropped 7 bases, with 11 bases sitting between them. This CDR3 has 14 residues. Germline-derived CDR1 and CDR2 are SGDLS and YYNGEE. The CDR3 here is CASSVVGAGNEQFF. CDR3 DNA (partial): TGTGCCAGCAGCGTAGTAGGGGCTGGGAATGAG. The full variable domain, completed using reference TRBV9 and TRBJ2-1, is DSGVTQTPKHLITATGQRVTLRCSPRSGDLSVYWYQQSLDQGLQFLIQYYNGEERAKGNILERFSAQQFPDLHSELNLSSLELGDSALYFCASSVVGAGNEQFFGPGTRLTVL.

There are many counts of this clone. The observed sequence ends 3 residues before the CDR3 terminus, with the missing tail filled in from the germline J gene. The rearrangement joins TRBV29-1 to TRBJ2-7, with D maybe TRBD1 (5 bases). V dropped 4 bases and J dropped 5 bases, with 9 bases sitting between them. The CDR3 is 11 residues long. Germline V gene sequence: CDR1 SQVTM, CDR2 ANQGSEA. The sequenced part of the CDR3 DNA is TGCAGCGTTGCCGAAGGGGACGAG. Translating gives CSVAEGDE. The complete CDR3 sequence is CSVAEGDEQYF.

CDR3 DNA, as far as it was read: TGCGCCAGCAGTGATTCGGGACTAGCGGTCAATGAG. Its translation is CASSDSGLAVNE. The whole CDR3 is CASSDSGLAVNEQFF. The chain is built from TRBV10-1 and TRBJ2-1; 11 positions agree with TRBD2. The sequenced fragment ends 3 residues before the CDR3 boundary, so the rest is inferred from the germline J gene. With V trimmed by 3 bases and J by 6 bases, 4 bases remained unmatched. The CDR3 has 15 residues. CDR1 is WNHNN and CDR2 is SYGVQD in the germline V gene (reference sequence).

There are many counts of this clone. The CDR3 reads CAWSASRYNSPLHF. CDR3 DNA, as far as it was read: TGTGCCTGGAGTGCTAGTCGGTATAATTCACCC. This sequence joins TRBV30 and TRBJ1-6; D is uncertain. The read gets to within 3 residues of the CDR3 end, and the germline J gene fills in the rest. The V end lost 1 base, the J end lost 4 bases, and 8 bases lay between the germline ends. Germline V CDR1 and CDR2: GTSNPN, SVGIG (reference sequence). The CDR3 spans 14 residues.

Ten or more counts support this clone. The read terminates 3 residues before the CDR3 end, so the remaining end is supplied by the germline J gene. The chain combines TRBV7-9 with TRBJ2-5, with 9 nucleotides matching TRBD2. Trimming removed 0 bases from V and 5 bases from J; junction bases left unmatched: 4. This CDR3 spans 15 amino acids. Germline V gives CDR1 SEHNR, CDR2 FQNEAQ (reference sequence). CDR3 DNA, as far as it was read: TGTGCCAGCAGCTTAGCTAGCGGGAGCGGGGAGACC. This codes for CASSLASGSGET. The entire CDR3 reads CASSLASGSGETQYF.

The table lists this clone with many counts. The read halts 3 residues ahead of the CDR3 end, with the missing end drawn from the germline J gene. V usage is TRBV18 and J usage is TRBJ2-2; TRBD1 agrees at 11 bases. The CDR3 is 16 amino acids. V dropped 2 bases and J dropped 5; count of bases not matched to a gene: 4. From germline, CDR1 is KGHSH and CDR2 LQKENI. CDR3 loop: CASSPIGQGATGELFF. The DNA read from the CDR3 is TGTGCCAGCTCACCAATAGGACAGGGGGCAACCGGGGAG.

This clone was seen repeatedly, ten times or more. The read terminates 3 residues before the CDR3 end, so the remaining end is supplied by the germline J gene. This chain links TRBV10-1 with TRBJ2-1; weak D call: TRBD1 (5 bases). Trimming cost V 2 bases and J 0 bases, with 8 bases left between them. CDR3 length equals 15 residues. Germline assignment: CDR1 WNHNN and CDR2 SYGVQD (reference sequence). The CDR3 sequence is CASSEGHSSYNEQFF. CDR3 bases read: TGCGCCAGCAGTGAGGGACATAGCTCCTACAATGAG.

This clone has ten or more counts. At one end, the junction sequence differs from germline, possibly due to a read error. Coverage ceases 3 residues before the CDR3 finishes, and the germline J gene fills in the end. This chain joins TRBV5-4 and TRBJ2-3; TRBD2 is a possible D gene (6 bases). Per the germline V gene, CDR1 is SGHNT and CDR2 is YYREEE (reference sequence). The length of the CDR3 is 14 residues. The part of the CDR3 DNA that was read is TGTGCCAACAGCTTGGGTAGCGGTACAGATACG. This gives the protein CANSLGSGTDT. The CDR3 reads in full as CANSLGSGTDTQYF.

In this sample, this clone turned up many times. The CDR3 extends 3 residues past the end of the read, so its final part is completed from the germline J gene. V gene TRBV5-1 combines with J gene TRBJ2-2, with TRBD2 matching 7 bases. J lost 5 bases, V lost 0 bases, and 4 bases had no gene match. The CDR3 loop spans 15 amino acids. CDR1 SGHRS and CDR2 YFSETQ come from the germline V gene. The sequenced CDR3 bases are TGCGCCAGCAGCTTGGAGCGGGGAGGGACCGGGGAG. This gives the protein CASSLERGGTGE. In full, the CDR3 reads CASSLERGGTGELFF.

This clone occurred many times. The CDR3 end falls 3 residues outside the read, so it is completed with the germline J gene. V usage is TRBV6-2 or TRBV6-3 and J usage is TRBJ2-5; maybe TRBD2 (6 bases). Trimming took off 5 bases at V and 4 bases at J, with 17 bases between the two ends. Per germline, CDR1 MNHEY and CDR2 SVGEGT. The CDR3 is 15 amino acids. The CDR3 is CASSPRLGLIETQYF. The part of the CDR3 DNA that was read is TGTGCCAGCAGTCCAAGACTAGGGTTGATAGAGACC.

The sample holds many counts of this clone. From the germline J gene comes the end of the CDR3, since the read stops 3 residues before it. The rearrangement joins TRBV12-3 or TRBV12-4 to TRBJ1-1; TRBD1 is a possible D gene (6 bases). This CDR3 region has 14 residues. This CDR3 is CASSLRGHPLEAFF. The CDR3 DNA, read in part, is TGTGCCAGCAGTTTACGGGGACATCCTCTGGAG.

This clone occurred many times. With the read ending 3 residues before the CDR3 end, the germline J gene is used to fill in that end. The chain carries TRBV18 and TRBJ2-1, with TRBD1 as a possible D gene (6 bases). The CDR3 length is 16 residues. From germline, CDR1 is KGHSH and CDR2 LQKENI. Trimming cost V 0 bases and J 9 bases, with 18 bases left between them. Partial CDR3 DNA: TGTGCCAGCTCACCACCTGAAAGAACCGGGACACTTGAG. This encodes CASSPPERTGTLE. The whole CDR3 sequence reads CASSPPERTGTLEQFF.

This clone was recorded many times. The CDR3 spells CASSFGQGETQYF. The CDR3 DNA, read in part, is TGTGCCAGCAGCTTCGGACAGGGAGAGACC. The rearrangement links TRBV7-2 to TRBJ2-5; 8 nucleotides line up with TRBD1. The read gets to within 3 residues of the CDR3 end, and the germline J gene fills in the rest. The V and J ends lost 3 bases and 4 bases, in that order; junction bases with no gene match: 1. The CDR3 consists of 13 residues. Per the germline V gene, CDR1 is SGHTA and CDR2 is FQGNSA.

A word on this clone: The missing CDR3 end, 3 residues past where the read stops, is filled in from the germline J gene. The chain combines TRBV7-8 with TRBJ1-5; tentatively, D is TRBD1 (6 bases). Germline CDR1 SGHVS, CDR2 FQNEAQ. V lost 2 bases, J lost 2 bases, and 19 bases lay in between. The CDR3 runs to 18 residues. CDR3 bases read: TGTGCCAGCAGCTTACCAGCGGGGGCCCGAAATGGCAATCAGCCC. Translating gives CASSLPAGARNGNQP. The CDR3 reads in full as CASSLPAGARNGNQPQHF.